The 10 T cell receptor beta chains given below trace back to one sample, sequenced in a study of technical replicates of blood from a few donors. Produced via immunoSEQ multiplex PCR; TCRdb's table is partial and in-frame only. The table includes 85,000 to 100,000 clones, under 97% detected once. The material sequenced was T cells isolated from PBMCs. Receptors were obtained from a human donor in good health.

This chain uses TRBV7-9 with TRBJ2-2; 8 bases match TRBD2. The V and J ends lost 5 bases and 5 bases, in that order; junction bases with no gene match: 10. The CDR3 length is 16 residues. The germline CDR1 and CDR2 sequences are SEHNR and FQNEAQ (reference sequence). CDR3 residues: CASSPGLAAKTGELFF. CDR3 coding DNA: TGTGCCAGCAGCCCCGGACTAGCTGCAAAAACCGGGGAGCTGTTTTTT.

The chain combines TRBV2 with TRBJ2-3; 11 bases map to TRBD1. The length of the CDR3 is 16 residues. Germline V gene lookup returns CDR1 SNHLY and CDR2 FYNNEI. Trimming at V came to 7 bases and at J to 3 bases, leaving 9 bases not matched to a gene. The CDR3 region has the DNA TGTGCCAGCACGACGGACAGGGGGCGCGGGACAGATACGCAGTATTTT. Its protein product is CASTTDRGRGTDTQYF.

V is TRBV5-4 and J is TRBJ1-6; D unclear. Germline-derived CDR1 and CDR2 are SGHNT and YYREEE (reference sequence). V was cut by 0 bases and J by 6 bases, with 13 bases left in between. The CDR3 contains 16 residues. CDR3 protein: CASSLGATLGNSPLHF. The CDR3 nucleotides are TGTGCCAGCAGCTTGGGGGCGACCTTAGGTAATTCACCCCTCCACTTT.

This chain links TRBV7-9 with TRBJ2-5, with D possibly matching TRBD2 (7 bases). Trimming cost V 5 bases and J 2 bases, with 15 bases left between them. This CDR3 is built from 15 residues. Germline CDR1 is SEHNR and CDR2 is FQNEAQ (reference sequence). The CDR3 here is CASSPIGGDQETQYF. DNA of the CDR3: TGTGCCAGCAGCCCGATAGGGGGGGATCAAGAGACCCAGTACTTC. The full variable domain, completed using reference TRBV7-9 and TRBJ2-5, is DTGVSQNPRHKITKRGQNVTFRCDPISEHNRLYWYRQTLGQGPEFLTYFQNEAQLEKSRLLSDRFSAERPKGSFSTLEIQRTEQGDSAMYLCASSPIGGDQETQYFGPGTRLLVL.

The chain combines TRBV19 with TRBJ2-7; 7 bases align to TRBD2. V shed 5 bases and J 3 bases; nucleotides not matched to a gene: 4. The CDR3 totals 13 residues. CDR1 is LNHDA, CDR2 SQIVND, per germline (reference sequence). The CDR3: CASSLASGYEQYF. The CDR3 region has the DNA TGTGCCAGTAGTTTAGCTAGCGGCTACGAGCAGTACTTC.

In this sample, this clone turned up once. This chain connects TRBV12-5 to TRBJ2-1; TRBD1 aligns across 7 bases. The V and J ends lost 1 base and 4 bases, in that order; junction bases with no gene match: 4. Germline CDR1 LGHNT, CDR2 FRNRAP. The CDR3 length is 15 residues. Here the CDR3 DNA reads TGTGCTAGTGGTTTGGGGTCCAGGGGGTACAATGAGCAGTTCTTC. Its translation is CASGLGSRGYNEQFF.

This clone was detected only once. This chain joins TRBV10-1 and TRBJ2-1, with 11 nucleotides matching TRBD1. This CDR3 contains 19 residues. Losses at the gene ends were 2 bases for V and 5 bases for J; bases not matched to a gene: 14. Germline V gene lookup returns CDR1 WNHNN and CDR2 SYGVQD (reference sequence). The CDR3 region is CASSEARYRDRGGHNEQFF. The CDR3 coding sequence is TGCGCCAGCAGTGAGGCCCGGTACCGGGACAGGGGGGGGCACAATGAGCAGTTCTTC.

This chain links TRBV12-5 with TRBJ2-7; 7 nucleotides match TRBD2. Germline loops: CDR1 LGHNT, CDR2 FRNRAP. V lost 6 bases and J lost 7; bases outside the gene matches: 9. The CDR3 is 13 residues long. The CDR3 DNA sequence: TGTGCTAGTGGGGCGGGGGAAATGTGGGAGCAGTACTTC. It encodes CASGAGEMWEQYF.

This chain connects TRBV4-1 to TRBJ2-1; no definite D call. Trimming pared 0 bases from V and 2 bases from J, leaving 8 bases between. Germline CDR1 and CDR2: MGHRA and YSYEKL. The length of the CDR3 is 15 residues. The CDR3 region is CASSQELNTYNEQFF. DNA of the CDR3: TGCGCCAGCAGCCAAGAACTCAATACCTACAATGAGCAGTTCTTC.

The chain uses TRBV29-1 and TRBJ2-3, with 8 bases that match TRBD2. The trim removed 7 bases at V and 0 bases at J, leaving 6 bases unmatched. The germline V gene encodes CDR1 SQVTM and CDR2 ANQGSEA. CDR3 length: 14 residues. CDR3 amino acids: CSAILAASTDTQYF. The CDR3 DNA reads TGCAGCGCCATACTAGCGGCTAGCACAGATACGCAGTATTTT.